Following are 17 T cell receptor beta chains from one sample sequenced in a study of early T cells in non-severe SARS-CoV-2 infection (dated by TCRdb to about 2021). Preparation of the library involved 5' RACE. Sequencing relied on a NextSeq 500. The raw public data were reprocessed by TCRdb itself: fastp quality trimming at Q25, MiXCR clonotype calling, in-frame beta chains only. Identical CDR3 protein sequences are pooled into one entry, listed with their most common genes and DNA. This sample comprises roughly 50,000 distinct CDR3 sequences, roughly 5.5% of them detected only once. Just over 4.5% of the sample comes from the top ten. Material for sequencing was whole blood. These receptors were collected from an adult who was a healthcare worker with PCR-confirmed SARS-CoV-2 infection or an uninfected control (not recorded which).

There are many counts of this clonotype. The J gene is TRBJ1-1, the V gene TRBV7-6; D might be TRBD1 (5 bases). The ends were cut back, 8 bases at V and 4 bases at J, with 11 bases in the middle. The CDR3 is made up of 12 amino acids. The germline gives CDR1 SGHVS, CDR2 FNYEAQ. CDR3 bases: TGTGCCAGCGCTCCGGGGGGCACTGAAGCTTTCTTT. As protein: CASAPGGTEAFF.

This clonotype has at least ten counts. The chain couples TRBV12-5 to TRBJ2-1; 7 nucleotides match TRBD2. In germline, CDR1 is LGHNT, CDR2 FRNRAP. The CDR3 is 19 amino acids. Written as DNA, the CDR3 is TGTGCCGCTAGTGGAGGCCCCAGCGGGGAGGGCCAAGGGCACAATGAGCAGTTCTTC. Protein sequence: CAASGGPSGEGQGHNEQFF.

Judged by abundance, this clonotype is medium-sized. The chain joins TRBV6-4 to TRBJ2-2, with TRBD1 identical over 10 bases. CDR3 length: 15 amino acids. Germline assignment: CDR1 MRHNA and CDR2 SNTAGT. V gave up 0 bases and J gave up 6 bases; unmatched junction bases: 1. The CDR3 sequence is CASSDSGTGAGELFF. The DNA of the CDR3 is TGTGCCAGCAGTGACTCCGGGACAGGGGCCGGGGAGCTGTTTTTT.

This clonotype showed up just a few times. The V and J genes are TRBV21-1 and TRBJ2-3. TRBV21-1 is designated a pseudogene. CDR3 length: 13 residues. DNA of the CDR3: TGTGCCAGCAGCAAAGGGCCGCCGGATACGCAGTATTTT. Amino acids: CASSKGPPDTQYF.

This clonotype appeared many times. The V and J genes are TRBV12-3 or TRBV12-4 and TRBJ2-7; D perhaps matches TRBD1 (6 bases). The CDR3 sequence is 13 residues long. Trimming stripped 6 bases from V and 6 bases from J, with 15 bases between. CDR3 protein: CASSRQAWGEQYF. CDR3 in DNA: TGTGCCAGCAGCAGACAGGCGTGGGGCGAGCAGTACTTC.

This clonotype showed up many times. This chain joins TRBV5-1 and TRBJ1-1; 9 bases map to TRBD1. Losses at the gene ends were 4 bases for V and 1 base for J; bases not matched to a gene: 8. CDR1 and CDR2 (germline): SGHRS, YFSETQ. The CDR3 has 16 amino acids. The CDR3 DNA is TGCGCCAGCAGCCGCGACAACAGGGGGCCGAACACTGAAGCTTTCTTT. Its protein is CASSRDNRGPNTEAFF.

At least ten counts were recorded for this clonotype. The chain uses TRBV29-1 and TRBJ2-7, with 8 bases aligning to TRBD1. Trimming removed 6 bases from V and 2 bases from J; junction bases left unmatched: 6. Per the germline V gene, CDR1 is SQVTM and CDR2 is ANQGSEA. The CDR3 extends over 13 amino acids. The DNA of the CDR3 is TGCAGCGTAAGGACAGGGCGAGCCTACGAGCAGTACTTC. Protein: CSVRTGRAYEQYF.

The sample holds many counts of this clonotype. CDR3 residues: CAAGGETYEQYF. The CDR3 nucleotides are TGTGCCGCGGGGGGCGAAACCTACGAGCAGTACTTC. The gene calls are TRBV7-9 and TRBJ2-7, with TRBD2 matching over 8 bases. This CDR3 has 12 amino acids. Trimming at V came to 11 bases and at J to 2 bases, leaving 5 bases not matched to a gene. Per germline, CDR1 SEHNR and CDR2 FQNEAQ (reference sequence).

This clonotype was counted at least ten times. V usage is TRBV6-2 or TRBV6-3 and J usage is TRBJ2-7, with TRBD2 matching over 12 bases. J lost 7 bases, V lost 6 bases, and 10 bases had no gene match. This CDR3 has 15 residues. Germline assignment: CDR1 MNHEY and CDR2 SVGEGT. In DNA form, the CDR3 reads TGTGCCAGCAGCTGGACTAGCGGGGTTGTCGGGGAGCAGTACTTC. This gives the protein CASSWTSGVVGEQYF.

The chain couples TRBV5-1 to TRBJ2-7, with D perhaps TRBD1 (6 bases). This CDR3 contains 13 residues. Germline V gene sequence: CDR1 SGHRS, CDR2 YFSETQ. V dropped 2 bases and J dropped 2 bases, with 8 bases sitting between them. CDR3 DNA sequence: TGCGCCAGCAGCTTCGGACAGACCTACGAGCAGTACTTC. It encodes CASSFGQTYEQYF.

This clonotype appeared many times. The junction and the germline gene differ at one end; a read error may be behind it. V usage is TRBV7-7 and J usage is TRBJ1-2, with D tentatively TRBD1 (5 bases). Germline V lookup: CDR1 SSHAT, CDR2 FNYEAQ (reference sequence). The CDR3 has 18 amino acids. CDR3 protein: CASSFIGEALLNQYGYTF. The CDR3 coding sequence is TGTGCTAGCAGCTTCATAGGGGAGGCCCTCCTAAATCAATATGGCTACACCTTC.

This clonotype was detected ten times or more. V gene TRBV29-1 combines with J gene TRBJ2-1; 10 bases are a match to TRBD1. This CDR3 spans 14 amino acids. Germline V gene data show CDR1 as SQVTM and CDR2 as ANQGSEA. V was pared by 7 bases and J by 5 bases, with 8 bases of the junction left unmatched. The CDR3 DNA follows: TGCAGCGGGGTGACAGGGGGCTCGGACAATGAGCAGTTCTTC. Translating gives CSGVTGGSDNEQFF.

This rearrangement joins TRBV7-2 to TRBJ2-5; the D gene could be TRBD1 or TRBD2 (5 bases each). The CDR3 covers 16 residues. Germline V gives CDR1 SGHTA, CDR2 FQGNSA. Deletions cut 1 base from V and 1 base from J, with 13 bases between. The CDR3 region is CASSLDLWGSQETQYF. The CDR3 region has the DNA TGTGCCAGCAGCTTAGATCTCTGGGGGAGCCAAGAGACCCAGTACTTC.

In its sample, this clonotype was seen many times. This rearrangement joins TRBV5-6 to TRBJ2-3; 7 nucleotides line up with TRBD2. The ends lost 3 bases at V and 3 bases at J; junction bases unmatched: 7. The CDR3 is made up of 15 amino acids. Germline-derived CDR1 and CDR2 are SGHDT and YYEEEE. As DNA, the CDR3 is TGTGCCAGCAGCTGGACGGGACTACCTACAGATACGCAGTATTTT. Its translation is CASSWTGLPTDTQYF.

This sequence joins TRBV5-1 and TRBJ2-1; possible D gene TRBD2, 5 bases. Germline CDR1 reads SGHRS; CDR2 reads YFSETQ. Trimming took 1 base from V and 8 from J, leaving 16 bases between them. The CDR3 is 15 amino acids. The CDR3 reads CASSLTLAGAHEQFF. CDR3 nucleotides: TGCGCCAGCAGCTTGACTCTAGCAGGTGCCCATGAGCAGTTCTTC. Filled out from reference TRBV5-1 and TRBJ2-1, the complete variable domain reads KAGVTQTPRYLIKTRGQQVTLSCSPISGHRSVSWYQQTPGQGLQFLFEYFSETQRNKGNFPGRFSGRQFSNSRSEMNVSTLELGDSALYLCASSLTLAGAHEQFFGPGTRLTVL.

The chain has TRBV7-2 and TRBJ2-5, with D maybe TRBD1 (5 bases). Germline assignment: CDR1 SGHTA and CDR2 FQGNSA. The CDR3 runs to 14 residues. V was pared by 5 bases and J by 4 bases, with 14 bases between. CDR3 nucleotides: TGTGCCAGCAGCGCTACAGGAAACCGAGAGACCCAGTACTTC. It is translated as CASSATGNRETQYF.

The chain recombines TRBV5-1 with TRBJ2-3, with D possibly matching TRBD2 (5 bases). V lost 5 bases to trimming and J lost 0 bases, with 10 bases between them. Germline lookup yields CDR1 SGHRS and CDR2 YFSETQ. The CDR3 spans 14 residues. The CDR3 DNA follows: TGCGCCAGCAGTATCCAGCGGAGCACAGATACGCAGTATTTT. Translating gives CASSIQRSTDTQYF.